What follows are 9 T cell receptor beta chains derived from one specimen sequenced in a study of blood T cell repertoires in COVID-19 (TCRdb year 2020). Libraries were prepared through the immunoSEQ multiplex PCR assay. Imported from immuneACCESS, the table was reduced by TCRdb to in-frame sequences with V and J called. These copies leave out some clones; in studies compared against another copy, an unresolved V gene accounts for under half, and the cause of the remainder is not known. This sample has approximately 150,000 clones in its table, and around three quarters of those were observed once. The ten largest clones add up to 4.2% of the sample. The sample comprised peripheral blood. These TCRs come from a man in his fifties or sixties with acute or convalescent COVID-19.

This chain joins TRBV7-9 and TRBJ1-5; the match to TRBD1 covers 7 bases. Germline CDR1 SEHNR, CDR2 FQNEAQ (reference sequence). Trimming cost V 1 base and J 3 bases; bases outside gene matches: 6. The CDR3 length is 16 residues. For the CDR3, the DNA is TGTGCCAGCAGCTTAGGGAAGACAGGGAACAATCAGCCCCAGCATTTT. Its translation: CASSLGKTGNNQPQHF.

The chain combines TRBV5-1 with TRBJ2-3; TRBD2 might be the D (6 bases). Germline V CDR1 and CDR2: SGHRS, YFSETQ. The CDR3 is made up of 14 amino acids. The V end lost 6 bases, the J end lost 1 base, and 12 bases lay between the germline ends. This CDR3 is CASKDSSGTDTQYF. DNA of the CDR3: TGCGCCAGCAAGGACTCTAGCGGCACAGATACGCAGTATTTT. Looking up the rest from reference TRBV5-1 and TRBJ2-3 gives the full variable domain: KAGVTQTPRYLIKTRGQQVTLSCSPISGHRSVSWYQQTPGQGLQFLFEYFSETQRNKGNFPGRFSGRQFSNSRSEMNVSTLELGDSALYLCASKDSSGTDTQYFGPGTRLTVL.

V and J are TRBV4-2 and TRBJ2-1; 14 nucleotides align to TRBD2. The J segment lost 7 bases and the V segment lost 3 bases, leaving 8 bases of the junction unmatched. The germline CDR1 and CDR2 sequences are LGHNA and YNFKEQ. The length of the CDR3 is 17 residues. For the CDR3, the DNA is TGTGCCAGCAGCCACCTTGGACTAGCGGGAGGTTGGAATGAGCAGTTCTTC. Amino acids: CASSHLGLAGGWNEQFF.

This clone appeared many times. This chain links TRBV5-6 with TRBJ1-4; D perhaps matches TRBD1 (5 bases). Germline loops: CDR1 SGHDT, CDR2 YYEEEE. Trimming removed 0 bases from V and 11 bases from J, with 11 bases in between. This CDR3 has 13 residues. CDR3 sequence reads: CASSLDGAWKLFF. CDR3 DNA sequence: TGTGCCAGCAGCTTGGATGGGGCATGGAAACTGTTTTTT. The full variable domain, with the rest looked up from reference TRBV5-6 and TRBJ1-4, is DAGVTQSPTHLIKTRGQQVTLRCSPKSGHDTVSWYQQALGQGPQFIFQYYEEEERQRGNFPDRFSGHQFPNYSSELNVNALLLGDSALYLCASSLDGAWKLFFGSGTQLSVL.

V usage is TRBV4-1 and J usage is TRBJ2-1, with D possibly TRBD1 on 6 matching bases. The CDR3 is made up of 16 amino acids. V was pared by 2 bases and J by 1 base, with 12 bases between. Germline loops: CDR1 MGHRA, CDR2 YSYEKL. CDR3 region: CASSQQGTYSYNEQFF. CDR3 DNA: TGCGCCAGCAGCCAACAGGGGACCTATTCCTACAATGAGCAGTTCTTC.

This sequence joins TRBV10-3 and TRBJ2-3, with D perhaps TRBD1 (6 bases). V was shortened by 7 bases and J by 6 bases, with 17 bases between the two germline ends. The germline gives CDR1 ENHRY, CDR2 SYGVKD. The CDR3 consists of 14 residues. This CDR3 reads CAIKDSTGRDTQYF. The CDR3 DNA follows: TGTGCCATCAAGGACAGCACAGGCCGGGATACGCAGTATTTT.

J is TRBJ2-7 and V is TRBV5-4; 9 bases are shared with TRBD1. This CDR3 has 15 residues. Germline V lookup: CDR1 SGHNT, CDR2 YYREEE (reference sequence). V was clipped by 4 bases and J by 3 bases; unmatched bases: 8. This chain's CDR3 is CASSPLRQGDYEQYF. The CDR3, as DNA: TGTGCCAGCAGCCCTCTCCGACAGGGGGACTACGAGCAGTACTTC.

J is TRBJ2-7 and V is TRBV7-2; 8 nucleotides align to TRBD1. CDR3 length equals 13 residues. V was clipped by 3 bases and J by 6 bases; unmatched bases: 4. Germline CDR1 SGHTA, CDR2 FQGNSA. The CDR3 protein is CASSFRGLGEQYF. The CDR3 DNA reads TGTGCCAGCAGCTTCAGGGGGCTGGGCGAGCAGTACTTC.

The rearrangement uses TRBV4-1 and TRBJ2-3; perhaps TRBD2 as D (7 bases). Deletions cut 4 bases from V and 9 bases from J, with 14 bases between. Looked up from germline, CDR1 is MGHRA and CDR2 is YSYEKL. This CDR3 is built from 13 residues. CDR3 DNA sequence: TGCGCCAGCAGCCCTCCACAGGGAGGGACGCAGTATTTT. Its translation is CASSPPQGGTQYF.